This T cell receptor beta chain was identified during a study of T cell responses to AZD1222 COVID-19 vaccine (dated by TCRdb to the early 2020s). Context from the whole study: TCR sequencing was performed for about 250 trial participants, of whom about 200 were given two doses of AZD1222 and around 25 were given two doses of MenACWY control vaccine. Trial participants were enrolled by age into subgroups of 18-55, 56-69 and 70-plus years, and about 150, 27 and 61 TCR-sequenced participants, respectively, were included in these subgroups. Study-wide conclusions, independent of this receptor: After two AZD1222 doses, spike-specific TCR breadth and depth were significantly higher than at day 0 and than in MenACWY recipients. Because no samples from the day 14 peak response were available, repertoires could be characterized only after the peak T cell response. Vaccine-associated CD4 TCRs spanned the whole spike protein, with dominant responses in regions 160-218 and 743-854. Reportedly, almost half of the unique spike-specific TCRs recognized epitopes lying outside the regions that are mutated in the B.1.351 and B.1.1.7 variants. In the small 56-69-year group, the increase in depth fell short of significance, most likely because of low power. Only five or six AZD1222 recipients were SARS-CoV-2 seropositive at baseline, limiting conclusions about previously exposed vaccinees. Most participants were white British and females outnumbered males, and the authors suggested that clonal diversity may have been underestimated.

Taken with the paper, the label for time point translates to: about 28 days (+/-7) after the second vaccine dose. AZD1222 recipients whose second dose came at about 4 weeks and those whose second dose came at about 12 weeks were combined into one group, since spike-specific TCR depth and breadth did not differ between the two schedules. Vaccinee samples came from UK trials COV001 and COV002, including a single-blind randomized controlled phase 2/3 trial of AZD1222 (ChAdOx1 nCoV-19) in healthy adults. For TCRbeta chain sequencing, PBMC samples from trial participants were taken at day 0 and at day 28 after the second dose. The CDR3 regions of human TCRbeta chains were analyzed by immunosequencing. Per the source publication's procedure: Repertoire TCRs were checked for matches against a reference library of SARS-CoV-2-specific TCRs that had been generated using the MIRA antigen-specificity platform. Breadth meant the fraction of unique TCRs that were SARS-CoV-2-associated, whereas depth meant the fraction of total T cells that were SARS-CoV-2-associated. Using the MIRA data, every spike-specific TCR was mapped to the spike region that the TCR reacted to and assigned to either a CD4 or a CD8 class. Log10-transformed breadth and depth values were compared by one-way ANOVA with Sidak's multiple comparisons tests. TCRdb provides this immuneACCESS table in a form limited to in-frame rearrangements. Some clones are lacking; in checked studies, under half of them reflect an unresolved V gene, and why the rest are absent is not known. Clonal size and the V and J genes are those of that table, whereas D and trimming came from the DNA. This sample is represented by under 140,000 clones; 80% to 95% of them were singletons. The ten largest clones take up more than 2% of the sample.

To note about this clone: What this receptor recognizes is not known. Base qualities are not at hand, and no much larger clone is one base apart.

The cysteine opens and the phenylalanine closes a CDR3 of 15 amino acids. Only the CDR3 region is kept as DNA, spanning 45 bases read in frame from base 1. V was cut back by 0 bases and J by 1 base, leaving a gap of 10 bases between them. Looking up the germline V gene (reference sequence) yields CDR1 SGHNT and CDR2 YYREEE. Sequencing used peripheral blood, obtained 28 days after the second AZD1222 dose. The receptor comes from an adult who received the AZD1222 COVID-19 vaccine. In this chain, TRBV5-4 is recombined with TRBJ2-5; 5 matching bases give a weak D call of TRBD1. The DNA sequence follows: TGTGCCAGCAGCTTGGAAAGGCAGGGCCAAGAGACCCAGTACTTC. It encodes CASSLERQGQETQYF.